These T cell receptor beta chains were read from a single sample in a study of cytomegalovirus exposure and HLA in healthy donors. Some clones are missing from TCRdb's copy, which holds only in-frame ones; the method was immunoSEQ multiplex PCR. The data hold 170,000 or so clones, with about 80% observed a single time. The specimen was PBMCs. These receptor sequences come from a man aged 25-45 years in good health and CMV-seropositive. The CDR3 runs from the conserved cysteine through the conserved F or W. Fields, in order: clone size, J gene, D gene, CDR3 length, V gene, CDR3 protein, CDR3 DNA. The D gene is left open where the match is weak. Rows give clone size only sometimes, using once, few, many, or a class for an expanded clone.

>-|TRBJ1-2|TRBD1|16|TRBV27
CASRQGTGGRGYGYTF
TGTGCCAGCAGACAGGGCACAGGGGGCAGAGGCTATGGCTACACCTTC
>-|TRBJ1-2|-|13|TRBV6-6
CASSYDSSRGYTF
TGTGCCAGCAGTTACGACAGTTCTAGGGGCTACACCTTC
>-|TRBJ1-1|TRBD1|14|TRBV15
CATGKGQLNTEAFF
TGTGCCACAGGCAAGGGACAGCTGAACACTGAAGCTTTCTTT
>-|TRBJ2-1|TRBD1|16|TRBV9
CASSVVVQGFYNEQFF
TGTGCCAGCAGCGTAGTGGTACAGGGGTTTTACAATGAGCAGTTCTTC
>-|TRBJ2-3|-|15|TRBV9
CASSVPGLSTDTQYF
TGTGCCAGCAGCGTCCCGGGACTCAGCACAGATACGCAGTATTTT
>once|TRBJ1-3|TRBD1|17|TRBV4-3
CASSQARDRASGNTIYF
TGCGCCAGCAGCCAAGCCCGGGACAGAGCCTCTGGAAACACCATATATTTT
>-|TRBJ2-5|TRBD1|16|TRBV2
CASSQTRTGGRETQYF
TGTGCCAGCAGTCAAACGCGGACAGGGGGAAGGGAGACCCAGTACTTC
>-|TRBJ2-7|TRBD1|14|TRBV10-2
CASRDRGSSYEQYF
TGCGCCAGCCGGGACAGGGGGAGCTCCTACGAGCAGTACTTC
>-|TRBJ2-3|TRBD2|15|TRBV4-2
CASSQERGGPDTQYF
TGTGCCAGCAGCCAAGAGCGGGGGGGCCCAGATACGCAGTATTTT
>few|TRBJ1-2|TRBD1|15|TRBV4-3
CASSRRTGSNYGYTF
TGCGCCAGCAGCCGCCGGACAGGGTCTAACTATGGCTACACCTTC
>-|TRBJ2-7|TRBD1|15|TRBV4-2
CASSQARQGSYEQYF
TGTGCCAGCAGCCAGGCACGACAGGGGTCCTACGAGCAGTACTTC
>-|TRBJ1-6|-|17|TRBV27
CASSLSISGGAGSPLHF
TGTGCCAGCAGTTTATCGATTAGCGGGGGCGCCGGGTCACCCCTCCACTTT
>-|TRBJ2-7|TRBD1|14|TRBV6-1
CASSWTGGSYEQYF
TGTGCCAGCAGTTGGACAGGGGGAAGCTACGAGCAGTACTTC
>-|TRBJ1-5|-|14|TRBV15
CATSIARINQPQHF
TGTGCCACCAGCATAGCGCGAATAAATCAGCCCCAGCATTTT
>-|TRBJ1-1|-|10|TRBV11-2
CASSSRLAFF
TGTGCCAGCAGCTCGAGGTTGGCTTTCTTT
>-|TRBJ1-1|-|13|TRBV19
CASQTPGDTEAFF
TGTGCCAGCCAAACCCCAGGGGACACTGAAGCTTTCTTT
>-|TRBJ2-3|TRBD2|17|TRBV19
CASSIGLAGESTDTQYF
TGTGCCAGTAGTATAGGACTAGCGGGAGAAAGCACAGATACGCAGTATTTT
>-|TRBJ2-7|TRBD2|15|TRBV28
CASSSGLAYSYEQYF
TGTGCCAGCAGTTCCGGACTAGCGTACTCCTACGAGCAGTACTTC
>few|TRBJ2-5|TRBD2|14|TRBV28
CASSLLAGDQEQYF
TGTGCCAGCAGTTTACTGGCGGGAGACCAGGAGCAGTACTTC
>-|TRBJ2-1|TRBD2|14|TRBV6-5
CASRKGLGRNEQFF
TGTGCCAGCCGGAAGGGACTAGGACGGAATGAGCAGTTCTTC
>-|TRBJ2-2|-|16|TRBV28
CASGFLGGRNTGELFF
TGTGCCAGCGGATTCCTCGGAGGCCGGAACACCGGGGAGCTGTTTTTT
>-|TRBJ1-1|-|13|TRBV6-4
CASSDGGGAEAFF
TGTGCCAGCAGTGACGGGGGGGGCGCAGAGGCTTTCTTT
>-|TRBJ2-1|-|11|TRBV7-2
CASSLSQEQFF
TGTGCCAGCAGCTTAAGCCAAGAGCAGTTCTTC
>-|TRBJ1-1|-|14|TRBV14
CASSRWGGKTEAFF
TGTGCCAGCAGCCGGTGGGGGGGGAAAACTGAAGCTTTCTTT
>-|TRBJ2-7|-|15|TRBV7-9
CASSLQRGGPYEQYF
TGTGCCAGCAGCTTGCAAAGAGGGGGTCCCTACGAGCAGTACTTC
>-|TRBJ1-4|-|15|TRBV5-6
CASSMTGAANEKLFF
TGTGCCAGCAGCATGACAGGAGCGGCTAATGAAAAACTGTTTTTT
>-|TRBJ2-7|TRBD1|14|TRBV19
CASSPRQGTYEQYF
TGTGCCAGTAGTCCCCGACAGGGTACCTACGAGCAGTACTTC
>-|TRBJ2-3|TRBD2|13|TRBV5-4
CASSFGGRDTQYF
TGTGCCAGCAGCTTCGGCGGGAGGGATACGCAGTATTTT
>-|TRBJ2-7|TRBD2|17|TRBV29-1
CSVGGPGAGRHPYEQYF
TGCAGCGTTGGGGGCCCGGGAGCGGGGAGACACCCCTACGAGCAGTACTTC
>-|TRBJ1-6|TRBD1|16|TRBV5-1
CASSYSPGQGNSPLHF
TGCGCCAGCAGCTATAGTCCGGGACAGGGCAATTCACCCCTCCACTTT
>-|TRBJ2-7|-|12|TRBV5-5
CASEGWSYEQYF
TGTGCCAGCGAAGGCTGGAGTTACGAGCAGTACTTC
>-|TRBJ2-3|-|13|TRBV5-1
CASSETVTDTQYF
TGCGCCAGCAGCGAGACAGTCACAGATACGCAGTATTTT
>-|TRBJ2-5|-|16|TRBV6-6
CASSYSARGAQETQYF
TGTGCCAGCAGTTACTCGGCCAGGGGTGCCCAAGAGACCCAGTACTTC
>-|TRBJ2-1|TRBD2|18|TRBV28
CASTSGSSGFLLNNEQFF
TGTGCCAGCACGAGCGGGAGCTCTGGCTTTCTTTTGAACAATGAGCAGTTCTTC
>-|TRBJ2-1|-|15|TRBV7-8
CASSLVAGSYNEQFF
TGTGCCAGCAGCTTAGTGGCAGGGTCCTACAATGAGCAGTTCTTC
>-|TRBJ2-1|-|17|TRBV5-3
CARSLEGTGDSYNEQFF
TGTGCCAGAAGCTTGGAGGGCACAGGTGACTCCTACAATGAGCAGTTCTTC
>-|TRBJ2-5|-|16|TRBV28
CASSFLRPGTQETQYF
TGTGCCAGCAGTTTTCTCCGACCGGGGACTCAAGAGACCCAGTACTTC
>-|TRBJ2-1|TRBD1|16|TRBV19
CASRDQGVIGYNEQFF
TGTGCCAGTAGGGATCAGGGGGTAATCGGCTACAATGAGCAGTTCTTC
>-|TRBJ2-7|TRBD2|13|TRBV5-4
CASREAGFYEQYF
TGTGCCAGTCGGGAGGCCGGGTTCTACGAGCAGTACTTC
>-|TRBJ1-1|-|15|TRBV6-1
CASPSWGGVDTEAFF
TGTGCCAGCCCCTCCTGGGGGGGCGTGGACACTGAAGCTTTCTTT
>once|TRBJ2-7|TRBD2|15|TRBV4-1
CASSQEASGGPEQYF
TGCGCCAGCAGCCAAGAAGCTAGCGGGGGACCCGAGCAGTACTTC
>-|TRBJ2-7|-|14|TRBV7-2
CASSWQGGNYEQYF
TGTGCCAGCAGCTGGCAGGGGGGCAACTACGAGCAGTACTTC
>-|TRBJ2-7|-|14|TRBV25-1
CASSATGEGREQYF
TGTGCCAGCAGTGCGACAGGGGAGGGTCGCGAGCAGTACTTC
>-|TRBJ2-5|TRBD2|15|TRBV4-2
CASSQEAGGRETQYF
TGTGCCAGCAGCCAAGAAGCGGGGGGGCGAGAGACCCAGTACTTC
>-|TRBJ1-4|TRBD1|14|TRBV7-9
CASSTRQGNEKLFF
TGTGCCAGCAGCACAAGACAGGGGAATGAAAAACTGTTTTTT
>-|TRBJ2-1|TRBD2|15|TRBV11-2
CASSLDRLAGGEQFF
TGTGCCAGCAGCTTAGATAGGCTAGCGGGGGGTGAGCAGTTCTTC
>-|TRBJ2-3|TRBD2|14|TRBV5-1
CASSVTSGSDTQYF
TGCGCCAGCAGCGTGACTAGCGGGAGTGATACGCAGTATTTT
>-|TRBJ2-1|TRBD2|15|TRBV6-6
CASRLAGGTSNEQFF
TGTGCCAGCAGGCTAGCGGGAGGGACCTCCAATGAGCAGTTCTTC
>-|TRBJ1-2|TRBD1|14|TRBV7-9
CASSHGTGNYGYTF
TGTGCCAGCAGCCACGGGACAGGGAACTATGGCTACACCTTC
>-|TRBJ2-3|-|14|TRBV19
CASSLGGGTDTQYF
TGTGCCAGTAGCCTCGGCGGGGGCACAGATACGCAGTATTTT
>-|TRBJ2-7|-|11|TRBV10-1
CASSGSGEQYF
TGCGCCAGCAGTGGTTCCGGCGAGCAGTACTTC
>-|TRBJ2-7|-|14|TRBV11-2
CASSPLSGSYEQYF
TGTGCCAGCAGCCCCCTTTCAGGATCCTACGAGCAGTACTTC
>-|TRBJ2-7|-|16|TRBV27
CASSPSQGPTSYEQYF
TGTGCCAGCAGCCCATCCCAAGGGCCGACTAGTTACGAGCAGTACTTC
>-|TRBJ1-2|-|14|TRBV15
CATSRGRQSYGYTF
TGTGCCACCAGCAGAGGTAGACAGTCCTATGGCTACACCTTC